What follows are 32 T cell receptor beta chains derived from one specimen sequenced in a study of blood T cell repertoires in COVID-19. The table came from immunoSEQ multiplex PCR; TCRdb's copy has only in-frame clones and leaves some out. The data hold 120,000 to 150,000 clones, with approximately 84% observed a single time. The sample consisted of peripheral blood. The receptor source for this set is a human donor with acute or convalescent COVID-19. The donor label of this sample is uncertain.

The chain uses TRBV3-1 (or the pseudogene TRBV3-2) and TRBJ2-7, with 10 positions matching TRBD2. Germline-derived CDR1 and CDR2 are LGHDT and YNNKEL (reference sequence). V shed 6 bases and J 4 bases; nucleotides not matched to a gene: 6. The length of the CDR3 is 14 residues. The CDR3 DNA follows: TGTGCCAGCAGTTCGAGCGGGAGGGCGTACGAGCAGTACGTC. Translation gives CASSSSGRAYEQYV.

The chain recombines TRBV20-1 with TRBJ2-1; D ambiguous. The CDR3 has 12 residues. Germline CDR1 and CDR2: DFQATT and SNEGSKA (reference sequence). The ends were cut back, 3 bases at V and 8 bases at J, with 11 bases in the middle. The CDR3 DNA is TGCAGTGCTAGTTACAGAGTCGATGAGCAGTTCTTC. It codes for CSASYRVDEQFF.

The chain carries TRBV6-5 and TRBJ1-1; 7 positions agree with TRBD1. V shed 1 base and J 1 base; nucleotides not matched to a gene: 6. Germline-derived CDR1 and CDR2 are MNHEY and SVGAGI. The CDR3 has 16 amino acids. For the CDR3, the DNA is TGTGCCAGCAGTTACTACAGGGGTGGGGGGAACACTGAAGCTTTCTTT. Translating it yields CASSYYRGGGNTEAFF.

V usage is TRBV4-3 and J usage is TRBJ1-2; D possibly corresponds to TRBD1 (5 bases). The V end was cut by 0 bases, the J end by 5 bases, with 13 bases between. This CDR3 region has 15 residues. Germline CDR1 is LGHNA and CDR2 is YSLEER. The CDR3 spells CASSQDRRGFYGYTF. The CDR3 DNA is TGCGCCAGCAGCCAAGATCGGAGGGGTTTTTATGGCTACACCTTC.

V gene TRBV6-5 combines with J gene TRBJ2-7, with TRBD2 identical over 7 bases. J gave up 4 bases and V 4 bases, and 4 bases lay outside the gene matches. The CDR3 has 13 residues. Germline-derived CDR1 and CDR2 are MNHEY and SVGAGI. CDR3 DNA sequence: TGTGCCAGCAGTTTATTTAGCGGGTACGAGCAGTACTTC. Its protein is CASSLFSGYEQYF.

The gene calls are TRBV20-1 and TRBJ1-2, with D possibly TRBD1 on 5 matching bases. V dropped 7 bases and J dropped 6 bases, with 12 bases sitting between them. Germline values: CDR1 DFQATT, CDR2 SNEGSKA (reference sequence). This CDR3 is built from 11 residues. The CDR3 nucleotides read TGCAGTGAGGGGTCTTGGGATGGCTACACCTTC. This sequence encodes CSEGSWDGYTF.

The CDR3 DNA is TGTGCCAGCAGTTACTGGCAGGGGGTCGGCGAGCAGTACTTC. It translates to CASSYWQGVGEQYF. The rearrangement uses TRBV6-2 or TRBV6-3 and TRBJ2-7; 7 nucleotides match TRBD1. Germline trimming cut 1 base from V and 6 bases from J; bases unmatched to any gene: 6. The CDR3 runs 14 residues. CDR1 and CDR2 (germline): MNHEY, SVGEGT.

The CDR3 coding sequence is TGCGCCAGCAGCCAAGGGCTAGAAAATGAGCAGTTCTTC. Translated: CASSQGLENEQFF. This rearrangement joins TRBV4-3 to TRBJ2-1; D gene uncertain. V lost 1 base and J 7 bases, leaving 8 bases between the germline ends. This CDR3 comprises 13 residues. Germline CDR1 is LGHNA and CDR2 is YSLEER.

The J gene is TRBJ2-1, the V gene TRBV19; TRBD2 is a possible D gene (7 bases). This CDR3 spans 17 amino acids. Between the trimmed V and J ends, which lost 4 bases and 2 bases, there was a span of 18 bases. CDR1 and CDR2 (germline): LNHDA, SQIVND (reference sequence). Here the CDR3 reads CASSRTGGVTPYNEQFF. As DNA, the CDR3 is TGTGCCAGTAGTAGGACGGGGGGCGTTACCCCCTACAATGAGCAGTTCTTC.

The chain combines TRBV27 with TRBJ1-1; D is uncertain. This CDR3 has 14 residues. CDR1 and CDR2 (germline): MNHEY, SMNVEV (reference sequence). Trimming left V 7 bases short and J 0 bases short, with 12 bases between. The chain's CDR3 is CASTPDGLNTEAFF. The CDR3 coding sequence is TGTGCCAGCACTCCTGACGGGTTGAACACTGAAGCTTTCTTT.

The gene calls are TRBV4-2 and TRBJ1-2; 10 nucleotides align to TRBD1. The J segment lost 8 bases and the V segment lost 1 base, leaving 1 base of the junction unmatched. This CDR3 spans 13 amino acids. CDR1 and CDR2 (germline): LGHNA, YNFKEQ. The CDR3 loop reads CASSQAGQGGYTF. DNA of the CDR3: TGTGCCAGCAGCCAAGCGGGACAGGGGGGCTACACCTTC.

The chain has TRBV19 and TRBJ1-1, with D perhaps matching TRBD1 (6 bases). The V gene's germline CDR1 is LNHDA and CDR2 SQIVND (reference sequence). The CDR3 has 14 residues. V shed 4 bases and J shed 0 bases, with 9 bases lying between them. The CDR3 loop is CASSRRQVNTEAFF. CDR3 in DNA: TGTGCCAGTAGTAGGAGACAGGTGAACACTGAAGCTTTCTTT.

The chain joins TRBV7-8 to TRBJ2-7; 8 bases match TRBD1. Germline V gene lookup returns CDR1 SGHVS and CDR2 FQNEAQ. CDR3 size: 14 residues. V gave up 1 base and J gave up 7 bases; unmatched junction bases: 6. In nucleotides, the CDR3 is TGTGCCAGCAGCTTAGGGACAGGGCCCCTAGAGCAGTACGTC. It yields the protein CASSLGTGPLEQYV.

The chain employs TRBV11-3 and TRBJ2-3; 7 nucleotides line up with TRBD2. This CDR3 is 14 amino acids long. With 9 bases clipped from V and 1 base from J, the junction kept 7 bases outside the gene matches. CDR1 SGHNT and CDR2 YENEEA come from the germline V gene. The DNA for the CDR3 is TGTGCCAGTTCCGGGACTAAGCGCACAGATACGCAGTATTTT. It yields the protein CASSGTKRTDTQYF.

This clone was detected once. The rearrangement joins TRBV4-3 to TRBJ2-1, with TRBD1 matching 7 bases. The V segment lost 4 bases and the J segment 5 bases; nucleotides outside the gene matches: 8. From germline, CDR1 is LGHNA and CDR2 YSLEER. This CDR3 spans 15 amino acids. The CDR3 here is CASSPTGLGNNEQFF. As DNA, the CDR3 is TGCGCCAGCAGCCCGACAGGGCTGGGGAACAATGAGCAGTTCTTC.

V usage is TRBV18 and J usage is TRBJ1-2; 8 bases are a match to TRBD1. CDR3 length: 14 residues. Germline V gene data show CDR1 as KGHSH and CDR2 as LQKENI. The V gene end was trimmed by 8 bases and the J gene end by 2 bases; junction bases not matched to a gene: 7. CDR3 nucleotide sequence: TGTGCCAGCACCGAGGGACAGGACAACTATGGCTACACCTTC. Amino acids: CASTEGQDNYGYTF.

The V gene is TRBV4-1, the J gene TRBJ2-1; TRBD1 matches 7 bases. The CDR3 sequence is 12 residues long. Germline CDR1 and CDR2: MGHRA and YSYEKL. Trimming cost V 3 bases and J 12 bases; bases outside gene matches: 5. The CDR3 sequence: CASSHDGQAQFF. CDR3 bases: TGCGCCAGCAGCCACGATGGACAGGCGCAGTTCTTC.

The rearrangement links TRBV27 to TRBJ1-1; TRBD1 matches 7 bases. CDR3 size: 13 residues. CDR1 is MNHEY and CDR2 is SMNVEV in the germline V gene (reference sequence). Trimming at V came to 4 bases and at J to 5 bases, leaving 4 bases not matched to a gene. The CDR3 sequence: CASSSDRVTEAFF. For the CDR3, the DNA is TGTGCCAGCAGTTCAGACAGGGTAACTGAAGCTTTCTTT.

The chain combines TRBV4-3 with TRBJ2-7; TRBD1 agrees at 10 bases. The CDR3 totals 14 residues. With 2 bases clipped from V and 9 bases from J, the junction kept 7 bases outside the gene matches. Germline CDR1 is LGHNA and CDR2 is YSLEER. The CDR3 nucleotides are TGCGCCAGCAGCCAACAGGGACAGGGGATGTCGCAGTACGTC. It yields the protein CASSQQGQGMSQYV.

The chain has TRBV24-1 and TRBJ1-5; D remains unclear. V dropped 0 bases and J dropped 0 bases, with 11 bases sitting between them. Germline V CDR1 and CDR2: KGHDR, SFDVKD. This CDR3 contains 17 residues. CDR3 sequence (DNA): TGTGCCACCAGTGATTTGTATTACAGAACTAGCAATCAGCCCCAGCATTTT. Protein sequence: CATSDLYYRTSNQPQHF.

The chain combines TRBV7-9 with TRBJ1-1; D is unclear. Germline CDR1 and CDR2: SEHNR and FQNEAQ (reference sequence). The CDR3 loop spans 13 amino acids. Between the trimmed V and J ends, which lost 5 bases and 4 bases, there was a span of 11 bases. The CDR3 protein is CASSITGITEAFF. For the CDR3, the DNA is TGTGCCAGCAGCATAACCGGGATCACTGAAGCTTTCTTT. The whole variable domain, filled in from reference TRBV7-9 and TRBJ1-1, reads DTGVSQNPRHKITKRGQNVTFRCDPISEHNRLYWYRQTLGQGPEFLTYFQNEAQLEKSRLLSDRFSAERPKGSFSTLEIQRTEQGDSAMYLCASSITGITEAFFGQGTRLTVV.

The CDR3 region is CASSLTSGSVETQYF. CDR3 DNA sequence: TGTGCCAGCAGCTTAACGAGCGGGAGTGTGGAGACCCAGTACTTC. This chain joins TRBV7-9 and TRBJ2-5; TRBD2 agrees at 8 bases. The CDR3 covers 15 residues. The germline CDR1 and CDR2 sequences are SEHNR and FQNEAQ (reference sequence). The ends lost 2 bases at V and 5 bases at J; junction bases unmatched: 7.

The CDR3 region is CASSELGGFGYGYTF. The DNA for the CDR3 is TGTGCCAGCAGTGAGCTAGGGGGCTTCGGCTATGGCTACACCTTC. This chain links TRBV2 with TRBJ1-2, with 7 bases identical to TRBD1. The germline V gene encodes CDR1 SNHLY and CDR2 FYNNEI. V lost 3 bases to trimming and J lost 4 bases; unmatched junction nucleotides: 8. The CDR3 length is 15 residues.

This clone was observed a handful of times. V and J are TRBV5-1 and TRBJ1-1; 9 nucleotides agree with TRBD1. Germline CDR1 reads SGHRS; CDR2 reads YFSETQ. With 4 bases clipped from V and 0 bases from J, the junction kept 4 bases outside the gene matches. The CDR3 runs 15 residues. DNA for the CDR3: TGCGCCAGCAGCGAACAGGGGGCGATGAACACTGAAGCTTTCTTT. This codes for CASSEQGAMNTEAFF.

The chain is built from TRBV6-6 and TRBJ1-3; 12 nucleotides align to TRBD1. The CDR3 extends over 17 amino acids. Looked up from germline, CDR1 is MNHNY and CDR2 is SVGAGI (reference sequence). The J segment lost 1 base and the V segment lost 5 bases, leaving 6 bases of the junction unmatched. The CDR3 DNA follows: TGTGCCAGCAGTCCGGGACAGGGGGCGATATCTGGAAACACCATATATTTT. It encodes CASSPGQGAISGNTIYF.

The V and J genes are TRBV9 and TRBJ1-2; tentative D call: TRBD1 (6 bases). CDR3 size: 13 residues. V lost 0 bases and J lost 7, with 10 bases in between. The germline V gene has CDR1 SGDLS and CDR2 YYNGEE. For the CDR3, the DNA is TGTGCCAGCAGCGTAGGAGGGGGACGTGGCTACACCTTC. It specifies CASSVGGGRGYTF. Supplemented by reference TRBV9 and TRBJ1-2, the full variable domain reads DSGVTQTPKHLITATGQRVTLRCSPRSGDLSVYWYQQSLDQGLQFLIQYYNGEERAKGNILERFSAQQFPDLHSELNLSSLELGDSALYFCASSVGGGRGYTFGSGTRLTVV.

The rearrangement uses TRBV7-9 and TRBJ1-1; a weak D match, TRBD1 (6 bases). The germline gives CDR1 SEHNR, CDR2 FQNEAQ (reference sequence). The length of the CDR3 is 13 residues. Trimming took off 5 bases at V and 7 bases at J, with 14 bases between the two ends. For the CDR3, the DNA is TGTGCCAGCAGCCCGGTCGGGACACTTGAAGCTTTCTTT. Amino acids: CASSPVGTLEAFF.

The chain has TRBV2 and TRBJ2-3; 7 nucleotides agree with TRBD1. Germline V gene lookup returns CDR1 SNHLY and CDR2 FYNNEI. The CDR3 runs 14 residues. V trimming: 3 bases; J trimming: 4 bases; junction bases outside the gene matches: 4. In DNA, the CDR3 is TGTGCCAGCAGTGATGACAGGGCCCCAGATACGCAGTATTTT. Translation: CASSDDRAPDTQYF.

The chain recombines TRBV5-1 with TRBJ2-3; 9 nucleotides match TRBD2. The CDR3 loop spans 19 amino acids. CDR1 is SGHRS, CDR2 YFSETQ, per germline. The J segment lost 3 bases and the V segment lost 0 bases, leaving 14 bases of the junction unmatched. CDR3: CASSLGGSGRMGRTDTQYF. The CDR3 coding sequence is TGCGCCAGCAGCTTGGGAGGTAGCGGGAGAATGGGGAGGACAGATACGCAGTATTTT. The whole variable domain, filled in from reference TRBV5-1 and TRBJ2-3, reads KAGVTQTPRYLIKTRGQQVTLSCSPISGHRSVSWYQQTPGQGLQFLFEYFSETQRNKGNFPGRFSGRQFSNSRSEMNVSTLELGDSALYLCASSLGGSGRMGRTDTQYFGPGTRLTVL.

The rearrangement uses TRBV7-8 and TRBJ1-6; D call uncertain. This CDR3 is 15 amino acids long. V lost 3 bases and J lost 9, with 15 bases in between. CDR1 is SGHVS, CDR2 FQNEAQ, per germline. CDR3 in amino acids: CASSFREGIGSPLHF. DNA of the CDR3: TGTGCCAGCAGCTTTCGAGAGGGCATAGGTTCACCCCTCCACTTT. The variable domain in full, completed from reference TRBV7-8 and TRBJ1-6, reads GAGVSQSPRYKVAKRGQDVALRCDPISGHVSLFWYQQALGQGPEFLTYFQNEAQLDKSGLPSDRFFAERPEGSVSTLKIQRTQQEDSAVYLCASSFREGIGSPLHFGNGTRLTVT.

The CDR3 sequence: CASSVYTGELFF. The DNA of the CDR3 is TGTGCCAGCAGCGTATATACCGGGGAGCTGTTTTTT. The genes are TRBV9 and TRBJ2-2, with D unclear. Germline lookup yields CDR1 SGDLS and CDR2 YYNGEE. The ends were cut back, 1 base at V and 5 bases at J, with 3 bases in the middle. The CDR3 extends over 12 amino acids.

The V gene is TRBV24-1, the J gene TRBJ1-1, with D uncertain. Germline loops: CDR1 KGHDR, CDR2 SFDVKD. Trimming shortened V by 3 bases and J by 6 bases, and 4 bases separated the two germline ends. This CDR3 spans 11 amino acids. The CDR3 DNA is TGTGCCACCAGTGATCGGGCTGAAGCTTTCTTT. Encoded protein: CATSDRAEAFF.